This T cell receptor beta chain is from a study of T cells in Graves' hyperthyroidism and ophthalmopathy (dated by TCRdb to between 2018 and 2020). Context from the whole study: Peripheral blood samples were taken at initial diagnosis, before any treatment was given. According to the paper, TCR Vbeta CDR3 sequencing was carried out on 120 to 150 peripheral blood samples, which came from fewer than 50 ophthalmopathy, around 74 hyperthyroidism and 17 progressor patients. Prospective prediction of ophthalmopathy was tested in an independent validation cohort of some 19 hyperthyroidism patients and 17 patients who later progressed to ophthalmopathy. After sampling, hyperthyroidism patients received methimazole starting at 30 mg daily, and ophthalmopathy patients received high-dose intravenous methylprednisolone. In addition, the study compared T-cell repertoires in thyroid tissue and in blood from several Graves' hyperthyroidism patients. The 95 to 100 discovery patients were randomly divided into training and test sets at a 7:3 ratio. TCR V-J signatures able to tell the groups apart were searched for in a discovery cohort of 100 or so patients, of whom more than 40 had Graves' ophthalmopathy and roughly 57 had stable Graves' hyperthyroidism. On the study overall, not on this receptor specifically: In cross-validation, a model built on a 13 V-J signature told ophthalmopathy apart from stable hyperthyroidism with roughly 87% sensitivity and around 83% specificity, and in testing the same model reached 80%/75%. Most expanded thyroid clonotypes (frequency above 0.001) were also found in blood, which suggests that blood repertoires may mirror thyroid immune responses. In validation, the model predicted progression to ophthalmopathy a median of around six months before onset, with about 64% sensitivity and 72.22% specificity. No statistical method was used to fix the sample size in advance, and group allocation was not hidden from the investigators.

The germline ends are 16 bases apart after V is trimmed by 6 bases and J by 7 bases. The CDR3 spans 14 residues, from the cysteine through the phenylalanine. Only CDR3 DNA is held: 42 bases, read in frame from base 1. CDR1 and CDR2 were assigned from the germline V gene as MDHEN and SYDVKM. The TCR beta CDR3 regions were amplified from RNA transcripts. The first round of RT-PCR for the TCR CDR3 was performed with the HTBI primer set and the Qiagen OneStep RT-PCR kit. Libraries were constructed in a second round of multiplex PCR, after which size selection and purification were carried out. Libraries were sequenced paired-end with 100 bp reads on an Illumina HiSeq2000. Per the original workflow: SOAPnuke was used to process the raw data, throwing out any read that contained adapters or uncalled bases, had a mean Phred below 15, or lacked an exact constant-primer or identifier match. High-quality paired reads were merged using COPE v1.2.5, and each unique nucleotide sequence was defined as a clonotype. MiTCR v1.1 was used to align clonotypes to the IMGT TRBV, TRBD and TRBJ reference segments. Analysis was restricted to V-J combinations with a frequency above 0.0001, which covered roughly 99% of repertoires. A TCS score was defined as the ratio between F50 (clonal expansion) and ExV (chaos), using BLOSUM62-based TCRdist between CDR3 peptides within each V-J. Welch's t-statistics and random forest reduced roughly 500 V-J features to under 15, which were used in a naive Bayes classifier (R e1071). Through fastp at Q25 and MiXCR, TCRdb rebuilt clones from the public reads, retaining in-frame beta chains. Every distinct CDR3 protein forms one entry, paired with its most common genes and DNA. TCRdb assigned the V and J calls; the authors' analysis was not used. For this sample the table gives about 350,000 distinct CDR3 sequences, of which over 15% were detected only once. Of the sample, less than 20% falls within the top ten clones.

This clonotype was detected many times. Its antigen specificity is not known. The sample holds no much larger clone one base away, and base qualities are not on file. Ophthalmopathy patients had moderately to severely active disease, Clinical Activity Score of at least 3, NOSPECS grade of at least 4, and duration under 3 months. The study excluded patients with uncontrolled infections, other autoimmune diseases, pregnancy or lactation. Diagnoses were established on the basis of clinical symptoms, serum thyroxine and TRAb, thyroid ultrasound, and orbital computed tomography. Ficoll-Paque density gradient centrifugation was used to isolate PBMCs from about 10 ml of fresh peripheral blood. Total RNA was extracted with Trizol reagent, and quality was checked on an Agilent 2100 Bioanalyzer.

The sequence derives from a woman in her thirties or forties with Graves' ophthalmopathy. The chain uses TRBV28 and TRBJ1-5, with TRBD1 tentatively as D gene (5 bases match). Sequencing used blood. The CDR3 has the sequence CASRGGPGPQPQHF. The DNA reads as follows: TGTGCCAGCAGGGGGGGACCAGGGCCCCAGCCCCAGCATTTT.